These 6 T cell receptor beta chains were all obtained from the same sample, sequenced in a study of T cells in Graves' hyperthyroidism and ophthalmopathy. TCR beta CDR3 region amplification was performed from RNA transcripts. HTBI primers were used for first-round RT-PCR of the TCR CDR3. Each CDR3 protein gets one entry after TCRdb re-called the multiplex PCR reads with MiXCR. The table shows 600,000 to 750,000 distinct CDR3 sequences, with approximately 15% occurring only once. The specimen was blood. Receptors originate from a man in his fifties with Graves' hyperthyroidism.

V gene TRBV15 combines with J gene TRBJ1-2; D gene unclear. Germline V gene lookup returns CDR1 LNHNV and CDR2 YYDKDF (reference sequence). The CDR3 runs to 11 residues. Trimming stripped 3 bases from V and 5 bases from J, with 4 bases between. CDR3 sequence: CATSRGYGYTF. CDR3 bases: TGTGCCACCAGCAGGGGGTATGGCTACACCTTC.

This clonotype was picked up many times. The CDR3 region is CASHDSAYEQYF. The CDR3 DNA is TGTGCCAGCCACGACAGTGCCTACGAGCAGTACTTC. V gene TRBV28 combines with J gene TRBJ2-7; D is perhaps TRBD1 (5 bases). V lost 8 bases to trimming and J lost 2 bases, with 10 bases between them. Germline V lookup: CDR1 MDHEN, CDR2 SYDVKM. This CDR3 is built from 12 residues.

In its sample, this clonotype was seen many times. V and J are TRBV9 and TRBJ2-5, with D maybe TRBD1 (6 bases). The V end lost 2 bases, the J end lost 3 bases, and 14 bases lay between the germline ends. Germline CDR1 is SGDLS and CDR2 is YYNGEE. This CDR3 region has 15 residues. CDR3 nucleotide sequence: TGTGCCAGCAGCGTCTACAGGGAGCTGGAAGAGACCCAGTACTTC. Translated, it gives CASSVYRELEETQYF.

There are many counts of this clonotype. V and J are TRBV5-1 and TRBJ1-4; possible D gene TRBD1, 6 bases. V lost 4 bases and J 5 bases, leaving 18 bases between the germline ends. CDR3 length: 16 amino acids. Germline V gives CDR1 SGHRS, CDR2 YFSETQ. CDR3 nucleotide sequence: TGCGCCAGCAGCGAGGGACACTCACTGGCAAATGAAAAACTGTTTTTT. Residues: CASSEGHSLANEKLFF. The entire variable domain, with the rest obtained from reference TRBV5-1 and TRBJ1-4, is as follows: KAGVTQTPRYLIKTRGQQVTLSCSPISGHRSVSWYQQTPGQGLQFLFEYFSETQRNKGNFPGRFSGRQFSNSRSEMNVSTLELGDSALYLCASSEGHSLANEKLFFGSGTQLSVL.

This clonotype showed up many times. This chain connects TRBV28 to TRBJ2-7; D is undetermined. Trimming took off 5 bases at V and 1 base at J, with 12 bases between the two ends. The CDR3 spans 14 residues. From germline, CDR1 is MDHEN and CDR2 SYDVKM. The CDR3 region has the DNA TGTGCCAGCAGTAGAGGAAAGCGATCCTACGAGCAGTACTTC. Protein sequence: CASSRGKRSYEQYF. The full variable domain, rest sourced from reference TRBV28 and TRBJ2-7, is DVKVTQSSRYLVKRTGEKVFLECVQDMDHENMFWYRQDPGLGLRLIYFSYDVKMKEKGDIPEGYSVSREKKERFSLILESASTNQTSMYLCASSRGKRSYEQYFGPGTRLTVT.

Many counts were recorded for this clonotype. CDR3 amino acids: CASSIGGGSYNEQFF. The CDR3 DNA sequence: TGTGCCAGTAGTATAGGCGGGGGTTCCTACAATGAGCAGTTCTTC. The J gene is TRBJ2-1, the V gene TRBV19; 7 bases align to TRBD2. With 1 base clipped from V and 1 base from J, the junction kept 1 base outside the gene matches. There are 15 residues in the CDR3. The germline V gene has CDR1 LNHDA and CDR2 SQIVND (reference sequence). The entire variable domain, with the rest obtained from reference TRBV19 and TRBJ2-1, is as follows: DGGITQSPKYLFRKEGQNVTLSCEQNLNHDAMYWYRQDPGQGLRLIYYSQIVNDFQKGDIAEGYSVSREKKESFPLTVTSAQKNPTAFYLCASSIGGGSYNEQFFGPGTRLTVL.